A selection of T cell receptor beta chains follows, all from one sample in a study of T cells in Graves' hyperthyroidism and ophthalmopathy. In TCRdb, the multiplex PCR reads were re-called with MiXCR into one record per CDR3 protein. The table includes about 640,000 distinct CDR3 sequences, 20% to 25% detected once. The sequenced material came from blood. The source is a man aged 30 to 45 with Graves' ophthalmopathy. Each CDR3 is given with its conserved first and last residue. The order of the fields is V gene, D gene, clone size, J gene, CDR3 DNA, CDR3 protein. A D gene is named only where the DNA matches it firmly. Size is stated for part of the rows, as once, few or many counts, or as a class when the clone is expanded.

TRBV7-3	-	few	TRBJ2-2	TGTGCCAGCAGCTTAAAAGGGAGACCCCCTGGAGGGGAGCTGTTTTTT	CASSLKGRPPGGELFF
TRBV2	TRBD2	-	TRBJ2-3	TGTGCCAGCAGTGGGGGACTAGCGGGAGTGGATACGCAGTATTTT	CASSGGLAGVDTQYF
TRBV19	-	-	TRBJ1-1	TGTGCCAGTAGTATTATTCCCCGAGGCACTGAAGCTTTCTTT	CASSIIPRGTEAFF
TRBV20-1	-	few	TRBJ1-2	TGCAGTGCTACAGGGGCTAACTATGGCTACACCTTC	CSATGANYGYTF
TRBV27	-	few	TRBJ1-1	TGTGCCAGCAGTTCGAAGGGGTTGTTGAACACTGAAGCTTTCTTT	CASSSKGLLNTEAFF
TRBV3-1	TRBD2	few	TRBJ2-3	TGTGCCAGCAGCTCAAGGACTAGCGGGGACACAGATACGCAGTATTTT	CASSSRTSGDTDTQYF
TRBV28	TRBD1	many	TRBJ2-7	TGTGCCAGCAGTTCGACAGGGACGGGTGGCGAGCAGTACTTC	CASSSTGTGGEQYF
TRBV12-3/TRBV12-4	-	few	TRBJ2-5	TGTGCCAGCAGTCCTTGGGGGTTGGGGACCCAGTACTTC	CASSPWGLGTQYF
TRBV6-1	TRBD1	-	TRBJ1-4	TGTGCCAGCAAACCCGACAGGGTAACTAATGAAAAACTGTTTTTT	CASKPDRVTNEKLFF
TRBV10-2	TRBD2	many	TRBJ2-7	TGCGCCAGCAGGGGGACTAGCGGGAGCTACGAGCAGTACTTC	CASRGTSGSYEQYF
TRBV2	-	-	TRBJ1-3	TGTGCCAGCAGGGCCGGGACCTCTGGAAACACCATATATTTT	CASRAGTSGNTIYF
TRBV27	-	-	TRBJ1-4	TGTGCCAGCAGTCCCGGGTCGGGGGGCTATAGAACTAATGAAAAACTGTTTTTT	CASSPGSGGYRTNEKLFF
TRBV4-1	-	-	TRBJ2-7	TGCGCCAGCAGCCAAGAAGGGGGAACGACCGAGCAGTACTTC	CASSQEGGTTEQYF
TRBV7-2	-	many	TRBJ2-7	TGTGCCAGCAGCTTAGAACGTAACTCCTACGAGCAGTACTTC	CASSLERNSYEQYF
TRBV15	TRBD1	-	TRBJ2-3	TGTGCCACCAGCAAGGACAGGGGAGGTTTCAATACGCAGTATTTT	CATSKDRGGFNTQYF
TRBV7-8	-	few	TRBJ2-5	TGTGCCAGCAGCTTCGGGGCGGGCGAACAAGAGACCCAGTACTTC	CASSFGAGEQETQYF
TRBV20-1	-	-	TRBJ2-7	TGCAGTGCTAGCACCCGGGACTTCAGCTCCTACGAGCAGTACTTC	CSASTRDFSSYEQYF
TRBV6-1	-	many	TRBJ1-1	TGTGCCAGCAGTTTCAGGCAGTCGAACACTGAAGCTTTCTTT	CASSFRQSNTEAFF
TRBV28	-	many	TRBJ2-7	TGTGCCAGCAGTCCGAGACAGGTTACCTACGAGCAGTACTTC	CASSPRQVTYEQYF
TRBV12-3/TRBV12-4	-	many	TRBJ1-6	TGTGCCAGCAGTTTTATGGGGCTAGGATCACCCCTCCACTTT	CASSFMGLGSPLHF
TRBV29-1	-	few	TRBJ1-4	TGCAGCGTTGTGACGGATAATGAAAAACTGTTTTTT	CSVVTDNEKLFF
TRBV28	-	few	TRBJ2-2	TGTGCCAGCAGTTCCCCACCAGGGGTCACCGGGGAGCTGTTTTTT	CASSSPPGVTGELFF